The present T cell receptor beta chain was sequenced within a study of T cells in Graves' hyperthyroidism and ophthalmopathy. Study results and limitations: A model using 13 V-J features told ophthalmopathy apart from stable hyperthyroidism.

This clonotype was counted a few times. Its antigen is currently unknown. RNA transcripts yielded amplified TCR beta CDR3 regions. HTBI primers were used for first-round RT-PCR of the TCR CDR3. Via MiXCR, TCRdb re-called the multiplex PCR reads, giving one row per CDR3 protein. The repertoire holds about 700,000 distinct CDR3 sequences, with 11% to 15% as singletons. With 0 bases removed from V and 5 bases from J, the gap between germline ends came to 13 bases. Germline CDR1 is LGHDT and CDR2 is YNNKEL (reference sequence). This CDR3 region has 15 residues. The chain links TRBV3-1 to TRBJ2-5; a possible D gene is TRBD2 (6 bases). This TCR derives from a woman younger than 30 with Graves' hyperthyroidism. Material for sequencing was blood. The CDR3 sequence: CASSQDRRDGETQYF. Here the CDR3 DNA reads TGTGCCAGCAGCCAAGATCGGCGGGACGGGGAGACCCAGTACTTC.